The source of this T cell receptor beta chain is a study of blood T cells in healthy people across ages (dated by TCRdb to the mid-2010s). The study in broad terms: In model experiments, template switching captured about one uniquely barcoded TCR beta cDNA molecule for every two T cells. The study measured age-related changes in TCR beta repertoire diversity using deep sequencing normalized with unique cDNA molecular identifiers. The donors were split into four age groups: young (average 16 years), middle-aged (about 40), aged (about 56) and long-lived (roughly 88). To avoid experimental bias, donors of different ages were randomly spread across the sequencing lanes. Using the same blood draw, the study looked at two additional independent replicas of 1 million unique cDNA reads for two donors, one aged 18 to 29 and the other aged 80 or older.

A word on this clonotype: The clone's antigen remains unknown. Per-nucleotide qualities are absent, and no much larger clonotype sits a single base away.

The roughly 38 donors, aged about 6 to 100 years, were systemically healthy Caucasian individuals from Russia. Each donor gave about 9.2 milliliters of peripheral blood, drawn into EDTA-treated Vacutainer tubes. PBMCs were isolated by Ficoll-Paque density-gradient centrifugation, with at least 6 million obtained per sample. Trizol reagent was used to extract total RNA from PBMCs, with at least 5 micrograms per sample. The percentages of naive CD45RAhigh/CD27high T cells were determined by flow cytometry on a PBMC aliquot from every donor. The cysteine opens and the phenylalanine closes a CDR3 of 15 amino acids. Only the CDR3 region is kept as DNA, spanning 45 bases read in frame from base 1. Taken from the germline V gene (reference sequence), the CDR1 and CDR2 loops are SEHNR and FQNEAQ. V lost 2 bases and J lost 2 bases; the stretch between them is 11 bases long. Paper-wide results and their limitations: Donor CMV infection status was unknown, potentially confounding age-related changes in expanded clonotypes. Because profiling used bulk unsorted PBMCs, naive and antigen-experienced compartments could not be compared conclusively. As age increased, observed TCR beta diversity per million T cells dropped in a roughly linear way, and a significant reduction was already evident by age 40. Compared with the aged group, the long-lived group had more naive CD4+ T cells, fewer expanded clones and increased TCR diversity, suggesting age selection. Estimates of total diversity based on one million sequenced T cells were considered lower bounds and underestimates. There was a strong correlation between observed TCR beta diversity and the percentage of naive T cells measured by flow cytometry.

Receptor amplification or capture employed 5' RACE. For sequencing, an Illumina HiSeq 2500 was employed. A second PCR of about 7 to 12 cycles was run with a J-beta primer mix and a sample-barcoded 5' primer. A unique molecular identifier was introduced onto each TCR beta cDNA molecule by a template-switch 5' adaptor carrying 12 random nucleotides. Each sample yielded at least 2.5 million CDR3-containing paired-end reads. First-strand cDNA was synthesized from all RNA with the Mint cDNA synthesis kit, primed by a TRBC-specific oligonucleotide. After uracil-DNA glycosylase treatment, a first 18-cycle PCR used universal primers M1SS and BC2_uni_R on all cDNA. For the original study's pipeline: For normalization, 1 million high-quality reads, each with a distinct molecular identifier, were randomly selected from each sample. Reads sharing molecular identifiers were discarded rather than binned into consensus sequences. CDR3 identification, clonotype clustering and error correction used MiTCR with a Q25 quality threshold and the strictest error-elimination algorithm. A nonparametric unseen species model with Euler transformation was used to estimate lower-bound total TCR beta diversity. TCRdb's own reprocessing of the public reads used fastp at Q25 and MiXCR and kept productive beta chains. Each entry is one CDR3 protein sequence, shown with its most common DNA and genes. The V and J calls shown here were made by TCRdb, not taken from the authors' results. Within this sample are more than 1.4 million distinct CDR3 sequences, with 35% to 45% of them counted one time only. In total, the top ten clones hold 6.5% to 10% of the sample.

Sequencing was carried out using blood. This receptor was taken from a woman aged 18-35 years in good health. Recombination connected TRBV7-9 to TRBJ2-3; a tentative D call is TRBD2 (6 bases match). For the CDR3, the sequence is CASSLFRGTTDTQYF. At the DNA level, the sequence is TGTGCCAGCAGCTTATTTCGGGGGACCACAGATACGCAGTATTTT.